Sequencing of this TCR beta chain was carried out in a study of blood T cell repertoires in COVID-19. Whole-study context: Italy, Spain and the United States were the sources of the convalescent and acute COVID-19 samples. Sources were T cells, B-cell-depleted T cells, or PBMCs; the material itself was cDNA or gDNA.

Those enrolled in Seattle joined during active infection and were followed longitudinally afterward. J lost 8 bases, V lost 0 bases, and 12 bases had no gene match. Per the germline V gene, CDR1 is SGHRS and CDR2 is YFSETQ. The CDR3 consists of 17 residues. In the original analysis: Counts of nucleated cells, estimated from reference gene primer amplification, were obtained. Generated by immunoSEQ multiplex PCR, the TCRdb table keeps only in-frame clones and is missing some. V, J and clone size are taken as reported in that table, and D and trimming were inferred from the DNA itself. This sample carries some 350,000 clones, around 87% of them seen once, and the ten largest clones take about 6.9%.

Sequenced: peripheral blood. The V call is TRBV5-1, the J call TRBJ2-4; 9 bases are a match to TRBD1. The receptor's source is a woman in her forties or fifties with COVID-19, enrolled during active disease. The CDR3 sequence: CASSLALLGDRADIQYF. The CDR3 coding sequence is TGCGCCAGCAGCTTGGCCCTCTTAGGGGACAGGGCGGACATTCAGTACTTC.